This T cell receptor (beta chain) was profiled in a study of shared clonotypes between healthy human individuals. Study-level findings and limits: Among the subsets, naive ones generally showed larger estimated richness than memory ones.

Germline CDR1 is MNHNS and CDR2 is SASEGT. Trimming left V 6 bases short and J 8 bases short, with 22 bases between. There are 15 residues in the CDR3. Remarks on this clone: Its antigen is still unknown.

Profiled with immunoSEQ multiplex PCR; TCRdb holds only in-frame clones, not every one. Of hundreds of thousands of clones in the sample, roughly 95% were seen once. Naive CD8 isolation took CD45RO-negative cells positively selected for CCR7 and excluded terminally differentiated effector memory CD45RA+ cells. The sequence was collected from a woman aged 25 to 45 in good health. V and J are TRBV6-1 and TRBJ1-1; D perhaps matches TRBD1 (5 bases). The sample taken for sequencing was naive CD8+ T cells sorted from blood. This chain's CDR3 is CASSRSRDGELEAFF. In DNA, the CDR3 is TGTGCCAGCAGCCGCTCCAGGGATGGCGAACTAGAAGCTTTCTTT.